This T cell receptor (beta chain) was found in a study of control samples from healthy donors and cancer patients (dated by TCRdb to 2020 to 2022). V and J are truncated by 4 bases and 7 bases respectively, leaving an intervening sequence of 21 bases. CDR1 and CDR2 are drawn from the germline V gene: SGDLS, YYNGEE. There are 17 amino acids in the CDR3, from cysteine to phenylalanine inclusive. Just the 51-base CDR3 DNA is kept, in frame starting at base 1. This clone has a single count. Its antigen is still unknown. Base-call qualities are not available, and no considerably larger clone is one nucleotide away. Receptors were amplified or captured by the immunoSEQ multiplex PCR assay. In TCRdb, the immuneACCESS table is reduced to in-frame sequences with V and J assigned. These tables do not hold every clone; where another copy was compared, an unresolved V gene accounts for under half, and the others remain unexplained. This sample gives about 220,000 clones in total; about 93% of them show up just once. Of the sample, less than 1.6% is held by the ten largest clones.

The sequenced material came from blood. The V and J genes are TRBV9 and TRBJ1-6; the D segment could be TRBD1, given 6 matching bases. This receptor was taken from a man aged 45 to 65 in good health. The DNA is as follows: TGTGCCAGCAGCCCCGGGGGCGGGGGAGGGTACAATTCACCCCTCCACTTT. It translates to CASSPGGGGGYNSPLHF.